This T cell receptor (beta chain) was profiled in a study of chemoradiotherapy in HPV16-positive cancers. Generated by immunoSEQ multiplex PCR, the TCRdb table keeps only in-frame clones and is missing some. The sample has 10,000 or so clones, 80% to 85% seen once. Germline V lookup: CDR1 SGDLS, CDR2 YYNGEE. This CDR3 comprises 14 residues. The ends were cut back, 0 bases at V and 6 bases at J, with 10 bases in the middle. This clone showed up just once. The receptor was isolated from a human donor with HPV-associated anogenital cancer. This chain connects TRBV9 to TRBJ1-5; D gene unclear. The sample in question was blood, obtained from a patient who underwent chemoradiotherapy. The CDR3 region is CASSVGPDAQPQHF. The CDR3 nucleotides are TGTGCCAGCAGCGTAGGACCTGACGCTCAGCCCCAGCATTTT.